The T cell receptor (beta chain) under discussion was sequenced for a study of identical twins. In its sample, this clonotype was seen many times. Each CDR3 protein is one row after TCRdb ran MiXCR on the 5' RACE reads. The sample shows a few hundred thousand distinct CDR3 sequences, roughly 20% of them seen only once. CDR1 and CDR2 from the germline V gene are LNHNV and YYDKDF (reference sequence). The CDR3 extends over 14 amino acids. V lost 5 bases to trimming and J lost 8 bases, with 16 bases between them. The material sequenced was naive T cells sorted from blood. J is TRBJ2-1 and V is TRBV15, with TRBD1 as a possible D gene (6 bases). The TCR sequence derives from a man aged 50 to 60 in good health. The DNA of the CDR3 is TGTGCCACCAGCTTAAGGACAGAGTCCGATGAGCAGTTCTTC. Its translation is CATSLRTESDEQFF.